The 14 T cell receptor beta chains presented below share a single source sample, sequenced in a study of vaccination effects on CD4 cells after COVID-19. Culture lasted about ten days before CD4+ T cell isolation. All study participants received two doses of BNT162b2 or mRNA-1273 vaccine. No cognate antigen is known for these TCRs. The repertoire was sequenced with immunoSEQ multiplex PCR; TCRdb's copy has only in-frame clones and lacks some. The sample carries about 66,000 clones, 70% to 85% recorded once. The sequences come from CD4+ T cells from PBMCs cultured without peptide, collected after COVID-19 vaccination. The receptor source for this set is a human donor who received a COVID-19 vaccine.

The chain joins TRBV5-1 to TRBJ1-3; D remains ambiguous. V shed 0 bases and J shed 0 bases, with 13 bases lying between them. CDR1 is SGHRS and CDR2 is YFSETQ in the germline V gene. The CDR3 length is 17 residues. CDR3 nucleotide sequence: TGCGCCAGCAGCTTGGCCGTTTTAGGCATCTCTGGAAACACCATATATTTT. Amino acids: CASSLAVLGISGNTIYF.

This clone occurred once. The chain joins TRBV11-1 to TRBJ2-5; D might be TRBD1 (5 bases). CDR1 is SGHAT and CDR2 is FQDESV in the germline V gene (reference sequence). V was trimmed by 5 bases and J by 4 bases, leaving 14 bases between them. The CDR3 consists of 14 residues. CDR3 sequence (DNA): TGTGCCAGCAGCGTAACGCAGGGCTTAGAGACCCAGTACTTC. Protein sequence: CASSVTQGLETQYF.

The chain is built from TRBV4-3 and TRBJ1-1; TRBD1 aligns across 7 bases. The CDR3 extends over 15 amino acids. Germline V gene sequence: CDR1 LGHNA, CDR2 YSLEER. V was pared by 3 bases and J by 1 base, with 5 bases of the junction left unmatched. The CDR3 DNA is TGCGCCAGCAGCCAGCTGGGACAGACGAACACTGAAGCTTTCTTT. It yields the protein CASSQLGQTNTEAFF.

The rearrangement links TRBV10-1 to TRBJ2-4; 8 bases agree with TRBD2. This CDR3 comprises 14 residues. After removal of 4 bases from V and 8 bases from J, the junction contained 7 bases not matched to a gene. Germline V lookup: CDR1 WNHNN, CDR2 SYGVQD (reference sequence). CDR3: CASSGKAAGDIQYF. The CDR3 coding sequence is TGCGCCAGCAGTGGGAAGGCAGCGGGAGACATTCAGTACTTC.

The chain has TRBV6-5 and TRBJ2-5; D ambiguous. Germline V gene data show CDR1 as MNHEY and CDR2 as SVGAGI. Trimming shortened V by 2 bases and J by 1 base, and 8 bases separated the two germline ends. This CDR3 has 14 amino acids. CDR3 amino acids: CASSYSQFQETQYF. CDR3 coding DNA: TGTGCCAGCAGTTACAGCCAGTTCCAAGAGACCCAGTACTTC.

V and J are TRBV11-2 and TRBJ2-1; 7 positions match TRBD1. Germline trimming cut 6 bases from V and 0 bases from J; bases unmatched to any gene: 8. Germline loops: CDR1 SGHAT, CDR2 FQNNGV. This CDR3 has 16 residues. The CDR3 nucleotides are TGTGCCAGCAGTATTCGGGACAGCAGCTCCTACAATGAGCAGTTCTTC. Its protein product is CASSIRDSSSYNEQFF.

The gene calls are TRBV6-1 and TRBJ1-2; D is unresolved. The CDR3 loop spans 11 amino acids. Germline-derived CDR1 and CDR2 are MNHNS and SASEGT. Deletions cut 2 bases from V and 10 bases from J, with 8 bases between. In nucleotides, the CDR3 is TGTGCCAGCAGTGAATTCGAATCCTACACCTTC. This sequence encodes CASSEFESYTF.

The CDR3 DNA reads TGTGCCAGCAGTGTCGAGGACAGGGACTATGGCTACACCTTC. It translates to CASSVEDRDYGYTF. The V call is TRBV9, the J call TRBJ1-2, with 8 bases matching TRBD1. Trimming removed 5 bases from V and 3 bases from J; junction bases left unmatched: 6. Germline CDR1 and CDR2: SGDLS and YYNGEE. The CDR3 runs to 14 residues.

This chain joins TRBV7-3 and TRBJ2-5, with 7 positions matching TRBD1. Germline trimming cut 5 bases from V and 2 bases from J; bases unmatched to any gene: 2. Germline V lookup: CDR1 SGHTA, CDR2 FQGTGA. The CDR3 covers 13 residues. This CDR3 reads CASSTGQQETQYF. CDR3 nucleotide sequence: TGTGCCAGCAGCACGGGACAGCAAGAGACCCAGTACTTC.

CDR3 region: CASSPLYGSEAFF. DNA of the CDR3: TGTGCCAGCTCACCATTATATGGGTCTGAAGCTTTCTTT. The V and J genes are TRBV18 and TRBJ1-1; no clear D. CDR3 length: 13 residues. V shed 2 bases and J shed 6 bases, with 10 bases lying between them. CDR1 KGHSH and CDR2 LQKENI come from the germline V gene.

The chain joins TRBV6-6 to TRBJ2-3; 8 nucleotides line up with TRBD1. The CDR3 loop spans 15 amino acids. V was clipped by 2 bases and J by 6 bases; unmatched bases: 7. Germline loops: CDR1 MNHNY, CDR2 SVGAGI (reference sequence). CDR3 amino acids: CASSYKDRDYDTQYF. CDR3 in DNA: TGTGCCAGCAGTTACAAGGACAGGGATTATGATACGCAGTATTTT.

The chain couples TRBV28 to TRBJ2-5; 11 positions agree with TRBD1. Germline V gives CDR1 MDHEN, CDR2 SYDVKM. V gave up 0 bases and J gave up 5 bases; unmatched junction bases: 5. This CDR3 spans 16 amino acids. The CDR3 loop is CASSLWDRGRGETQYF. CDR3 DNA sequence: TGTGCCAGCAGTTTATGGGACAGGGGGCGCGGGGAGACCCAGTACTTC. The full variable domain, with the rest looked up from reference TRBV28 and TRBJ2-5, is DVKVTQSSRYLVKRTGEKVFLECVQDMDHENMFWYRQDPGLGLRLIYFSYDVKMKEKGDIPEGYSVSREKKERFSLILESASTNQTSMYLCASSLWDRGRGETQYFGPGTRLLVL.

This sequence joins TRBV9 and TRBJ2-3; perhaps TRBD2 as D (6 bases). The length of the CDR3 is 17 residues. V was clipped by 0 bases and J by 3 bases, with 17 bases between them. The germline CDR1 and CDR2 sequences are SGDLS and YYNGEE. The CDR3 here is CASSVDTAGRITDTQYF. Here the CDR3 DNA reads TGTGCCAGCAGCGTAGATACCGCGGGGAGGATTACAGATACGCAGTATTTT.

V is TRBV4-1 and J is TRBJ2-3; 7 bases align to TRBD1. The V segment lost 4 bases and the J segment 3 bases; nucleotides outside the gene matches: 4. This CDR3 has 14 residues. Germline V gives CDR1 MGHRA, CDR2 YSYEKL. Here the CDR3 reads CASSPGQTTDTQYF. The CDR3 DNA follows: TGCGCCAGCAGCCCGGGACAGACTACAGATACGCAGTATTTT.